The 30 T cell receptor beta chains below come from one sample, sequenced in a study of blood T cell repertoires in COVID-19. The assay was immunoSEQ multiplex PCR, and TCRdb's table has in-frame clones only and misses some. The repertoire holds 380,000 or so clones, approximately 88% seen once, with approximately 1.2% in the top ten. What was sequenced was peripheral blood. These receptors were collected from a man in his forties or fifties with acute or convalescent COVID-19.

This chain links TRBV10-3 with TRBJ2-2, with 16 bases aligning to TRBD2. Per germline, CDR1 ENHRY and CDR2 SYGVKD. This CDR3 contains 15 residues. Losses at the gene ends were 6 bases for V and 6 bases for J; bases not matched to a gene: 1. The CDR3, as DNA: TGTGCCATCAGCGGGACTAGCGGGAGGGCCGGGGAGCTGTTTTTT. Amino acid sequence: CAISGTSGRAGELFF.

The V call is TRBV7-2, the J call TRBJ1-1, with D possibly being TRBD1 (5 bases). Germline V gives CDR1 SGHTA, CDR2 FQGNSA. V dropped 5 bases and J dropped 1 base, with 26 bases sitting between them. The CDR3 has 19 amino acids. CDR3 amino acids: CASSPRPRQGRLANTEAFF. The CDR3 nucleotides read TGTGCCAGCAGCCCCCGGCCCCGGCAGGGCCGTCTCGCGAACACTGAAGCTTTCTTT.

The table lists this clone with many counts. This chain uses TRBV29-1 with TRBJ1-1; TRBD1 matches 9 bases. The V gene end was trimmed by 7 bases and the J gene end by 4 bases; junction bases not matched to a gene: 10. This CDR3 comprises 14 residues. Germline V gene data show CDR1 as SQVTM and CDR2 as ANQGSEA. The CDR3 DNA is TGCAGCGCCGGACGGACAGGGGTGCCCACTGAAGCTTTCTTT. Its translation is CSAGRTGVPTEAFF.

V gene TRBV20-1 combines with J gene TRBJ2-5; D is unclear. Germline lookup yields CDR1 DFQATT and CDR2 SNEGSKA (reference sequence). Trimming took off 3 bases at V and 4 bases at J, with 12 bases between the two ends. The CDR3 consists of 13 residues. The CDR3 sequence: CSASTAVGETQYF. The CDR3 nucleotides are TGCAGTGCTAGTACCGCGGTAGGAGAGACCCAGTACTTC.

The V and J genes are TRBV6-5 and TRBJ2-2; 10 bases match TRBD1. Per germline, CDR1 MNHEY and CDR2 SVGAGI. V was clipped by 2 bases and J by 4 bases; unmatched bases: 4. The CDR3 runs 16 residues. The CDR3 DNA sequence: TGTGCCAGCAGTTACCGGGACAGGGGCAGCACCGGGGAGCTGTTTTTT. This codes for CASSYRDRGSTGELFF.

This sequence joins TRBV11-2 and TRBJ2-3; no definite D call. This CDR3 is built from 14 residues. The ends were cut back, 5 bases at V and 0 bases at J, with 9 bases in the middle. Germline V CDR1 and CDR2: SGHAT, FQNNGV. The chain's CDR3 is CASSPGSSTDTQYF. CDR3 DNA: TGTGCCAGCAGCCCAGGATCTAGCACAGATACGCAGTATTTT.

The CDR3 region is CASKTDSYNSYEQYF. For the CDR3, the DNA is TGCGCCAGCAAAACAGATAGTTATAACTCCTACGAGCAGTACTTC. The V and J genes are TRBV5-1 and TRBJ2-7; no definite D call. Germline lookup yields CDR1 SGHRS and CDR2 YFSETQ. Trimming left V 6 bases short and J 0 bases short, with 16 bases between. This CDR3 has 15 residues.

This chain uses TRBV5-1 with TRBJ2-2; 7 nucleotides agree with TRBD1. Germline V lookup: CDR1 SGHRS, CDR2 YFSETQ. V trimming: 4 bases; J trimming: 0 bases; junction bases outside the gene matches: 3. The CDR3 spans 15 residues. This CDR3 reads CASSGGQTNTGELFF. CDR3 nucleotides: TGCGCCAGCAGCGGGGGACAGACGAACACCGGGGAGCTGTTTTTT.

The chain combines TRBV4-2 with TRBJ2-1; D unclear. Germline V gene data show CDR1 as LGHNA and CDR2 as YNFKEQ. Trimming pared 1 base from V and 9 bases from J, leaving 4 bases between. This CDR3 spans 11 amino acids. CDR3 residues: CASSQAREQFF. CDR3 bases: TGTGCCAGCAGCCAAGCGCGTGAGCAGTTCTTC.

This sequence joins TRBV25-1 and TRBJ2-1; tentatively, D is TRBD2 (6 bases). V was trimmed by 0 bases and J by 2 bases, leaving 11 bases between them. This CDR3 region has 16 residues. Germline V lookup: CDR1 MGHDK, CDR2 SYGVNS. DNA of the CDR3: TGTGCCAGCAGTGAATATTGGGGGGTAACCTACAATGAGCAGTTCTTC. Translated: CASSEYWGVTYNEQFF. The complete variable domain, with remaining parts taken from reference TRBV25-1 and TRBJ2-1, reads EADIYQTPRYLVIGTGKKITLECSQTMGHDKMYWYQQDPGMELHLIHYSYGVNSTEKGDLSSESTVSRIRTEHFPLTLESARPSHTSQYLCASSEYWGVTYNEQFFGPGTRLTVL.

As for this clone: Other DNA sequences from this sample encode an identical CDR3 as well. V gene TRBV19 combines with J gene TRBJ1-5; a weak D match, TRBD1 (5 bases). Germline V CDR1 and CDR2: LNHDA, SQIVND (reference sequence). Trimming took 3 bases from V and 2 from J, leaving 11 bases between them. The CDR3 has 15 residues. The CDR3 DNA reads TGTGCCAGTAGTATGGGGGGAAGGGGCAATCAGCCCCAGCATTTT. Translation: CASSMGGRGNQPQHF.

The chain joins TRBV9 to TRBJ2-1; 11 nucleotides line up with TRBD1. The CDR3 is made up of 14 amino acids. CDR1 SGDLS and CDR2 YYNGEE come from the germline V gene. Trimming cost V 5 bases and J 5 bases; bases outside gene matches: 3. The CDR3 reads CASRGQGANNEQFF. For the CDR3, the DNA is TGTGCCAGCAGAGGACAGGGGGCGAACAATGAGCAGTTCTTC.

V gene TRBV7-6 combines with J gene TRBJ1-2; no clear D. CDR1 is SGHVS and CDR2 is FNYEAQ in the germline V gene. This CDR3 region has 11 residues. The V gene lost 5 bases and the J gene lost 6 bases, with 7 bases spanning the gap. CDR3 region: CASSPSNGYTF. The CDR3 DNA follows: TGTGCCAGCAGCCCGAGTAATGGCTACACCTTC. The full variable domain, completed using reference TRBV7-6 and TRBJ1-2, is GAGVSQSPRYKVTKRGQDVALRCDPISGHVSLYWYRQALGQGPEFLTYFNYEAQQDKSGLPNDRFSAERPEGSISTLTIQRTEQRDSAMYRCASSPSNGYTFGSGTRLTVV.

The chain has TRBV4-1 and TRBJ2-2; 8 bases agree with TRBD2. Trimming cost V 3 bases and J 6 bases; bases outside gene matches: 6. Germline V gene sequence: CDR1 MGHRA, CDR2 YSYEKL. This CDR3 is built from 15 residues. In DNA, the CDR3 is TGCGCCAGCAGCCACCGGGGGGGGGCCGCCGGGGAGCTGTTTTTT. Translating it yields CASSHRGGAAGELFF.

The rearrangement uses TRBV5-1 and TRBJ2-7, with D uncertain. The germline V gene has CDR1 SGHRS and CDR2 YFSETQ. Trimming removed 0 bases at V and 2 bases at J, with 6 bases between. This CDR3 contains 13 residues. The CDR3 here is CASSLARTYEQYF. In DNA form, the CDR3 reads TGCGCCAGCAGCTTGGCCAGGACCTACGAGCAGTACTTC.

V is TRBV7-9 and J is TRBJ2-1; TRBD2 matches 10 bases. CDR1 is SEHNR, CDR2 FQNEAQ, per germline (reference sequence). With 7 bases clipped from V and 5 bases from J, the junction kept 8 bases outside the gene matches. This CDR3 has 15 amino acids. The CDR3: CASTPGLARDNEQFF. As DNA, the CDR3 is TGTGCCAGCACCCCGGGACTAGCGCGCGACAATGAGCAGTTCTTC. Supplemented by reference TRBV7-9 and TRBJ2-1, the full variable domain reads DTGVSQNPRHKITKRGQNVTFRCDPISEHNRLYWYRQTLGQGPEFLTYFQNEAQLEKSRLLSDRFSAERPKGSFSTLEIQRTEQGDSAMYLCASTPGLARDNEQFFGPGTRLTVL.

The V gene is TRBV9, the J gene TRBJ2-3, with a weak D call TRBD1 (6 bases). V lost 4 bases and J 5 bases, leaving 17 bases between the germline ends. The CDR3 has 15 residues. Germline CDR1 and CDR2: SGDLS and YYNGEE. CDR3 amino acids: CASSTEGVWRDTQYF. For the CDR3, the DNA is TGTGCCAGCAGCACAGAGGGGGTCTGGAGAGATACGCAGTATTTT.

This sequence joins TRBV18 and TRBJ2-1, with D uncertain. This CDR3 has 13 residues. V was cut by 9 bases and J by 5 bases, with 14 bases left in between. The V gene's germline CDR1 is KGHSH and CDR2 LQKENI. CDR3 bases: TGTGCCAGTTCATTTGGCCCCAACAATGAGCAGTTCTTC. The encoded protein is CASSFGPNNEQFF.

The rearrangement uses TRBV18 and TRBJ1-2, with D perhaps matching TRBD1 (5 bases). This CDR3 has 17 residues. Deletions cut 2 bases from V and 0 bases from J, with 16 bases between. Per germline, CDR1 KGHSH and CDR2 LQKENI. DNA for the CDR3: TGTGCCAGCTCACCAGTAGGGGCCCCAAGGGCTAACTATGGCTACACCTTC. This codes for CASSPVGAPRANYGYTF.

The chain carries TRBV25-1 and TRBJ2-7; 10 nucleotides agree with TRBD2. The CDR3 is 14 residues long. The germline gives CDR1 MGHDK, CDR2 SYGVNS. V shed 7 bases, J shed 3 bases, and the junction held 6 bases outside the gene matches. The CDR3 DNA reads as TGTGCCAGCAATAGCGGGGGGACTATCTACGAGCAGTACTTC. Amino acids: CASNSGGTIYEQYF.

CDR3 DNA: TGTGCCAGTAAGAGCATCGGGGGGAACACTGAAGCTTTCTTT. Its translation: CASKSIGGNTEAFF. The V call is TRBV19, the J call TRBJ1-1, with D tentatively TRBD1 (5 bases). The CDR3 length is 14 residues. V was shortened by 7 bases and J by 1 base, with 13 bases between the two germline ends. The germline V gene has CDR1 LNHDA and CDR2 SQIVND (reference sequence).

This chain uses TRBV18 with TRBJ1-2; no clear D gene. The CDR3 runs 12 residues. V lost 3 bases and J lost 8, with 10 bases in between. The germline V gene has CDR1 KGHSH and CDR2 LQKENI. The CDR3 sequence is CASSPGDWGYTF. The CDR3 DNA is TGTGCCAGCTCACCCGGAGATTGGGGCTACACCTTC.

The chain has TRBV10-1 and TRBJ1-1, with 11 bases matching TRBD1. V shed 2 bases, J shed 1 base, and the junction held 6 bases outside the gene matches. CDR1 and CDR2 (germline): WNHNN, SYGVQD (reference sequence). The CDR3 totals 17 residues. CDR3: CASSERTGGRQNTEAFF. CDR3 bases: TGCGCCAGCAGTGAGCGGACAGGGGGCCGACAGAACACTGAAGCTTTCTTT.

This chain joins TRBV28 and TRBJ2-7; D perhaps matches TRBD1 (6 bases). This CDR3 is 13 amino acids long. V lost 8 bases and J lost 2, with 13 bases in between. Germline CDR1 is MDHEN and CDR2 is SYDVKM. CDR3 region: CASGDISPYEQYF. DNA of the CDR3: TGTGCCAGCGGGGACATTTCCCCCTACGAGCAGTACTTC.

The V call is TRBV6-2 or TRBV6-3, the J call TRBJ1-1; TRBD1 agrees at 9 bases. The V gene end was trimmed by 0 bases and the J gene end by 8 bases; junction bases not matched to a gene: 1. The CDR3 extends over 13 amino acids. Germline lookup yields CDR1 MNHEY and CDR2 SVGEGT. DNA for the CDR3: TGTGCCAGCAGTTACTCGGGACAGGGAGAAGCTTTCTTT. This gives the protein CASSYSGQGEAFF.

The chain links TRBV6-5 to TRBJ2-1; D might be TRBD1 (6 bases). This CDR3 contains 14 residues. The ends were cut back, 6 bases at V and 9 bases at J, with 18 bases in the middle. Germline values: CDR1 MNHEY, CDR2 SVGAGI. CDR3 coding DNA: TGTGCCAGCAGGATGAGCATGGGACACCTTGAGCAGTTCTTC. Residues: CASRMSMGHLEQFF.

V and J are TRBV3-1 (or the pseudogene TRBV3-2) and TRBJ1-4; D uncertain. Trimming stripped 4 bases from V and 5 bases from J, with 14 bases between. Germline V gives CDR1 LGHDT, CDR2 YNNKEL (reference sequence). The CDR3 covers 15 residues. This chain's CDR3 is CASSPDLLGNEKLFF. CDR3 nucleotides: TGTGCCAGCAGCCCGGACTTACTGGGGAATGAAAAACTGTTTTTT.

The chain employs TRBV12-1 and TRBJ1-5; the DNA was not compared with TRBD1, the D call given in the table. TRBV12-1 is shown as a pseudogene. This CDR3 has 14 residues. For the CDR3, the DNA is TGTGCCAGCAGCTTACTACAGGGGGAGCAGCCCCAGCATTTT. This translates into CASSLLQGEQPQHF.

V and J are TRBV5-4 and TRBJ2-3; TRBD1 matches at 8 bases. Germline V gene lookup returns CDR1 SGHNT and CDR2 YYREEE (reference sequence). The CDR3 extends over 15 amino acids. V lost 3 bases to trimming and J lost 0 bases; unmatched junction nucleotides: 3. Here the CDR3 reads CASSSTGASTDTQYF. CDR3 nucleotide sequence: TGTGCCAGCAGCTCGACAGGGGCCAGCACAGATACGCAGTATTTT.

This sequence joins TRBV23-1 and TRBJ1-2; TRBD1 agrees at 9 bases. TRBV23-1 is assigned to the ORF class and has an uncertain function. CDR3 size: 15 residues. J was trimmed by 4 bases and V by 0 bases; bases with no gene match: 3. CDR3 amino acids: CASSQSDRGSYGYTF. The CDR3 nucleotides are TGCGCCAGCAGTCAATCAGACAGGGGGTCCTATGGCTACACCTTC.